These 14 T cell receptor beta chains originate from one sample sequenced in a study of OX40 agonist ivuxolimab in advanced cancers. TCRdb's copy holds only in-frame clones and misses some; the assay was immunoSEQ multiplex PCR. The data hold 35,000 or so clones, with 87% observed a single time. The source material was CD4+ or CD8+ T cells sorted from blood, sampled in a trial of the OX40 agonist ivuxolimab. These receptors were taken from an adult with an advanced solid tumor such as melanoma, head and neck, liver or kidney cancer.

The chain uses TRBV11-3 and TRBJ2-3, with 10 bases lining up with TRBD1. The CDR3 consists of 16 residues. The V gene end was trimmed by 4 bases and the J gene end by 2 bases; junction bases not matched to a gene: 6. Per germline, CDR1 SGHNT and CDR2 YENEEA. CDR3 region: CASSSWTGGTTDTQYF. CDR3 in DNA: TGTGCCAGCAGCTCTTGGACAGGGGGGACCACAGATACGCAGTATTTT.

This rearrangement joins TRBV2 to TRBJ1-5; D ambiguous. CDR3 size: 13 residues. Germline V gives CDR1 SNHLY, CDR2 FYNNEI. The V end was cut by 5 bases, the J end by 2 bases, with 7 bases between. CDR3 sequence (DNA): TGTGCCAGCAGTCCTACCCGCAATCAGCCCCAGCATTTT. Translating gives CASSPTRNQPQHF.

V usage is TRBV27 and J usage is TRBJ2-7; no clear D gene. V gave up 3 bases and J gave up 3 bases, with 12 bases separating them. The CDR3 is 14 residues long. Looked up from germline, CDR1 is MNHEY and CDR2 is SMNVEV (reference sequence). Written as DNA, the CDR3 is TGTGCCAGCAGTTTCAGTGACGCCGACTACGAGCAGTACTTC. Translation gives CASSFSDADYEQYF.

The chain couples TRBV4-3 to TRBJ1-4; D remains unclear. The V end lost 6 bases, the J end lost 14 bases, and 16 bases lay between the germline ends. CDR1 is LGHNA, CDR2 YSLEER, per germline. This CDR3 contains 12 residues. The CDR3 nucleotides read TGCGCCAGCAGTTCCGAGGGCTTATATCTGTTTTTT. Translating it yields CASSSEGLYLFF.

This clone was counted between two and nine times. The gene calls are TRBV7-2 and TRBJ2-7, with TRBD1 matching 8 bases. V dropped 5 bases and J dropped 2; count of bases not matched to a gene: 2. This CDR3 contains 13 residues. Germline assignment: CDR1 SGHTA and CDR2 FQGNSA. The CDR3 spells CASSEGQAYEQYF. The CDR3 bases are TGTGCCAGCAGCGAGGGACAGGCCTACGAGCAGTACTTC.

V and J are TRBV15 and TRBJ1-2, with 7 nucleotides matching TRBD1. This CDR3 contains 15 residues. Trimming cost V 4 bases and J 1 base; bases outside gene matches: 6. In germline, CDR1 is LNHNV, CDR2 YYDKDF (reference sequence). The CDR3 nucleotides are TGTGCCACCAGCACTAGACAGGGTTATAACTATGGCTACACCTTC. Encoded protein: CATSTRQGYNYGYTF.

The V call is TRBV11-2, the J call TRBJ2-3; D may match TRBD1 or TRBD2 (5 bases each). Trimming pared 3 bases from V and 8 bases from J, leaving 18 bases between. The germline V gene encodes CDR1 SGHAT and CDR2 FQNNGV. CDR3 length: 15 residues. Here the CDR3 reads CASSFGTDRGVTQYF. In nucleotides, the CDR3 is TGTGCCAGCAGCTTCGGGACCGACCGTGGGGTTACGCAGTATTTT. The full variable domain, in which reference TRBV11-2 and TRBJ2-3 provide the parts outside the CDR3, is EAGVAQSPRYKIIEKRQSVAFWCNPISGHATLYWYQQILGQGPKLLIQFQNNGVVDDSQLPKDRFSAERLKGVDSTLKIQPAKLEDSAVYLCASSFGTDRGVTQYFGPGTRLTVL.

Comments on this clone: With only one base between it and a far larger clone, this is likely a read error. The V and J genes are TRBV7-2 and TRBJ1-1, with TRBD1 as a possible D gene (5 bases). The V end was cut by 5 bases, the J end by 3 bases, with 16 bases between. The CDR3 runs 15 residues. Germline V gives CDR1 SGHTA, CDR2 FQGNSA. The CDR3 region has the DNA TGTGCCAGCAGCCAAGAGTGGCAGGGCTACACTGAAGCTTTCTTT. This translates into CASSQEWQGYTEAFF.

In DNA form, the CDR3 reads TGTGCCAGCAGCCGCGGCCCGAGCACTGAAGCTTTCTTT. Protein sequence: CASSRGPSTEAFF. V is TRBV7-7 and J is TRBJ1-1; unclear D gene. The CDR3 runs 13 residues. CDR1 is SSHAT, CDR2 FNYEAQ, per germline (reference sequence). Trimming pared 5 bases from V and 4 bases from J, leaving 11 bases between.

This clone has a handful of counts. V gene TRBV6-4 combines with J gene TRBJ2-3; 11 positions match TRBD2. CDR3 size: 16 residues. The V and J ends lost 2 bases and 4 bases, in that order; junction bases with no gene match: 5. CDR1 is MRHNA, CDR2 SNTAGT, per germline. The CDR3 sequence is CASSDDSGGASDTQYF. The CDR3 DNA follows: TGTGCCAGCAGTGACGATAGCGGGGGGGCCTCAGATACGCAGTATTTT.

The V call is TRBV6-9, the J call TRBJ2-7; tentative D call: TRBD2 (6 bases). Germline V CDR1 and CDR2: MNHGY, SVAAGI. CDR3 size: 14 residues. V lost 5 bases and J 3 bases, leaving 14 bases between the germline ends. The CDR3 nucleotides are TGTGCCAGCAGTCCGGGGGTTGGTATCTACGAGCAGTACTTC. Encoded protein: CASSPGVGIYEQYF.

This clone showed up just once. The chain is built from TRBV7-9 and TRBJ2-1; D may be TRBD2 (5 bases). Deletions cut 5 bases from V and 6 bases from J, with 14 bases between. The CDR3 is made up of 14 amino acids. Germline values: CDR1 SEHNR, CDR2 FQNEAQ (reference sequence). The CDR3, as DNA: TGTGCCAGCAGCCTAGGTCACGGGATCAATGAGCAGTTCTTC. It specifies CASSLGHGINEQFF.

This sequence joins TRBV4-3 and TRBJ2-5, with 12 nucleotides matching TRBD1. The CDR3 is made up of 15 amino acids. V trimming: 2 bases; J trimming: 4 bases; junction bases outside the gene matches: 2. Germline loops: CDR1 LGHNA, CDR2 YSLEER. CDR3 in DNA: TGCGCCAGCAGCCAACGGGACAGGGGGCGAGAGACCCAGTACTTC. Translating it yields CASSQRDRGRETQYF.

The chain joins TRBV15 to TRBJ1-5; weak D call: TRBD1 (6 bases). The germline V and J ends were trimmed by 5 bases and 5 bases, with 10 bases remaining between them. Germline V gene lookup returns CDR1 LNHNV and CDR2 YYDKDF (reference sequence). This CDR3 comprises 13 residues. DNA for the CDR3: TGTGCCACCAGCGACAGGAGAGATCAGCCCCAGCATTTT. This translates into CATSDRRDQPQHF.